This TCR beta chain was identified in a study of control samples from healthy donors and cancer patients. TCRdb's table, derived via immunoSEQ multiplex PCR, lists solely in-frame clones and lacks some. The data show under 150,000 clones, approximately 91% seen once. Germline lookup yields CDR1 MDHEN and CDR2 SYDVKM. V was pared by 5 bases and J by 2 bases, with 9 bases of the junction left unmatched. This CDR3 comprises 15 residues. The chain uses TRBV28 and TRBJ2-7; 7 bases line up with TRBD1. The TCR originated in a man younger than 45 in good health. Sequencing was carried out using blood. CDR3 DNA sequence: TGTGCCAGCAGTCAAGCCGGGACAGTGACCTACGAGCAGTACTTC. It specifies CASSQAGTVTYEQYF.